This TCR beta chain was found in a study of immune evolution from preneoplasia to lung adenocarcinoma. In regard to this clone: What it recognizes is unknown.

General study results and limits: Normal lung had the highest top T cell clone frequencies. T cell clonality was higher in KRAS-mutant than EGFR-mutant or wild-type nodules.

Patients had resection in Japan or China between the mid-2010s and the late 2010s. Per the germline V gene, CDR1 is GTSNPN and CDR2 is SVGIG (reference sequence). With 3 bases removed from V and 1 base from J, the gap between germline ends came to 15 bases. This CDR3 contains 15 residues. The data were produced by immunoSEQ multiplex PCR, yet TCRdb's version contains in-frame clones alone and is incomplete. Among 10,000 or so clones, less than 85% were seen once, and the ten largest hold 1.5% to 2%. The J gene is TRBJ1-1, the V gene TRBV30, with TRBD1 as a possible D gene (5 bases). The clonotype originates from a person aged 65-85 years with lung adenocarcinoma. The sequencing input was FFPE minimally invasive lung adenocarcinoma tissue. This CDR3 is CAWRRLGTENTEAFF. In DNA, the CDR3 is TGTGCCTGGAGACGTCTCGGGACGGAGAACACTGAAGCTTTCTTT. The full variable domain, in which reference TRBV30 and TRBJ1-1 provide the parts outside the CDR3, is SQTIHQWPATLVQPVGSPLSLECTVEGTSNPNLYWYRQAAGRGLQLLFYSVGIGQISSEVPQNLSASRPQDRQFILSSKKLLLSDSGFYLCAWRRLGTENTEAFFGQGTRLTVV.